This TCR beta chain originates from a study of blood T cell repertoires in COVID-19. Those enrolled in Seattle joined during active infection and were followed longitudinally afterward. CDR3 length: 17 amino acids. In germline, CDR1 is MDHEN, CDR2 SYDVKM. V gave up 3 bases and J gave up 1 base, with 16 bases separating them. Produced via immunoSEQ multiplex PCR; TCRdb's table is partial and in-frame only. Of approximately 110,000 clones listed, approximately 74% were seen once; the top ten hold about 6%. The sequenced material came from peripheral blood. This chain uses TRBV28 with TRBJ2-4; tentatively, D is TRBD1 (6 bases). The sequence was collected from a man at least 80 years old with COVID-19, enrolled during active disease. CDR3 residues: CASSLLQGPTAKNIQYF. CDR3 nucleotides: TGTGCCAGCAGTTTGCTACAGGGACCCACGGCCAAAAACATTCAGTACTTC.